What follows are 18 T cell receptor beta chains derived from one specimen sequenced in a study of T cells in Graves' hyperthyroidism and ophthalmopathy. Using RNA transcripts as the source, TCR beta CDR3 regions were amplified. The HTBI set primed first-round TCR CDR3 RT-PCR. Each CDR3 protein is one row after TCRdb ran MiXCR on the multiplex PCR reads. The repertoire has hundreds of thousands of distinct CDR3 sequences, 45% of them found once; the top ten carry about 7.2%. The specimen was peripheral blood or thyroid tissue (not recorded which). The origin of the receptors is an adult man with Graves' disease, either hyperthyroidism or ophthalmopathy (not recorded which).

This clonotype was recorded a few times. The chain joins TRBV19 to TRBJ1-5; D perhaps matches TRBD1 (6 bases). The CDR3 sequence is 17 residues long. The germline V and J ends were trimmed by 2 bases and 1 base, with 15 bases remaining between them. Germline assignment: CDR1 LNHDA and CDR2 SQIVND (reference sequence). The CDR3: CASSITLSTGSNQPQHF. The DNA of the CDR3 is TGTGCCAGTAGTATAACTCTCTCCACAGGGAGCAATCAGCCCCAGCATTTT.

This clonotype was seen a handful of times. This chain uses TRBV7-3 with TRBJ1-1, with 9 bases that match TRBD1. V was pared by 5 bases and J by 1 base, with 5 bases of the junction left unmatched. The CDR3 spans 15 residues. The V gene's germline CDR1 is SGHTA and CDR2 FQGTGA. The CDR3 is CASSQSGQGNTEAFF. As DNA, the CDR3 is TGTGCCAGCAGCCAATCGGGACAGGGGAACACTGAAGCTTTCTTT.

The chain employs TRBV7-8 and TRBJ2-7, with D perhaps TRBD2 (6 bases). Germline CDR1 and CDR2: SGHVS and FQNEAQ. V lost 3 bases to trimming and J lost 5 bases, with 11 bases between them. The CDR3 covers 13 residues. The CDR3 reads CASSFGGTDEQYF. For the CDR3, the DNA is TGTGCCAGCAGCTTCGGGGGTACGGACGAGCAGTACTTC.

This clonotype was found a few times. V is TRBV7-2 and J is TRBJ1-1; 9 positions match TRBD1. The CDR3 length is 17 residues. Germline V gene data show CDR1 as SGHTA and CDR2 as FQGNSA. V lost 1 base, J lost 2 bases, and 8 bases stayed unmatched. The CDR3 loop is CASSLVGGTGINTEAFF. DNA for the CDR3: TGTGCCAGCAGCTTAGTAGGGGGGACAGGGATTAACACTGAAGCTTTCTTT. The full variable domain, its missing parts supplied by reference TRBV7-2 and TRBJ1-1, is GAGVSQSPSNKVTEKGKDVELRCDPISGHTALYWYRQSLGQGLEFLIYFQGNSAPDKSGLPSDRFSAERTGGSVSTLTIQRTQQEDSAVYLCASSLVGGTGINTEAFFGQGTRLTVV.

The table lists this clonotype with many counts. The chain uses TRBV6-5 and TRBJ1-6; the D is unclear. V gave up 4 bases and J gave up 9 bases, with 4 bases separating them. The CDR3 runs 11 residues. The germline gives CDR1 MNHEY, CDR2 SVGAGI. The CDR3: CASSSGSPLHF. CDR3 coding DNA: TGTGCCAGCAGTTCAGGTTCACCCCTCCACTTT.

This clonotype was detected a few times. This sequence joins TRBV5-1 and TRBJ2-7; 10 bases agree with TRBD2. The CDR3 loop spans 16 amino acids. J was trimmed by 0 bases and V by 2 bases; bases with no gene match: 5. Germline-derived CDR1 and CDR2 are SGHRS and YFSETQ. The CDR3 region is CASSLQGLAVSYEQYF. For the CDR3, the DNA is TGCGCCAGCAGCTTACAAGGACTAGCGGTCTCCTACGAGCAGTACTTC.

This clonotype turned up a few times. CDR3 amino acids: CASSPRGGVGNSPLHF. The CDR3 DNA is TGTGCCAGCAGCCCCCGGGGGGGTGTTGGGAATTCACCCCTCCACTTT. V usage is TRBV7-6 and J usage is TRBJ1-6; perhaps TRBD1 as D (5 bases). This CDR3 contains 16 residues. CDR1 is SGHVS, CDR2 FNYEAQ, per germline. The V and J ends lost 5 bases and 7 bases respectively, with 18 bases between them.

Remarks on this clonotype: One end of the junction is discordant with germline, which a read error may explain. This chain connects TRBV5-1 to TRBJ1-2; TRBD1 is a possible D gene (5 bases). The CDR3 is made up of 15 amino acids. Germline V CDR1 and CDR2: SGHRS, YFSETQ. The CDR3 spells CASSFGTNFNYGYTF. The DNA of the CDR3 is TGTGCCAGCAGCTTCGGGACTAACTTTAACTATGGCTACACCTTC.

Worth noting for this clonotype: Just one base apart from a much larger clone, this may be a read error. The V and J genes are TRBV7-2 and TRBJ1-2; D is perhaps TRBD1 (6 bases). Germline V gene lookup returns CDR1 SGHTA and CDR2 FQGNSA. CDR3 size: 14 residues. The CDR3 sequence: CASSPAGTLRGFTF. DNA of the CDR3: TGTGCCAGCAGCCCCGCCGGGACATTGAGAGGCTTCACCTTC.

The rearrangement joins TRBV2 to TRBJ1-4; D gene ambiguous. Germline V gene lookup returns CDR1 SNHLY and CDR2 FYNNEI. Trimming cost V 7 bases and J 8 bases, with 17 bases left between them. The CDR3 is made up of 14 amino acids. DNA for the CDR3: TGTGCCAGCACCGGAATGCCTGTGGAGGAAAAACTGTTTTTT. This gives the protein CASTGMPVEEKLFF.

This clonotype was detected only a few times. The rearrangement links TRBV2 to TRBJ1-2; D might be TRBD1 (6 bases). V dropped 5 bases and J dropped 5 bases, with 21 bases sitting between them. From germline, CDR1 is SNHLY and CDR2 FYNNEI. The CDR3 totals 16 residues. The chain's CDR3 is CASSRDLGGKEYGYTF. The CDR3 nucleotides read TGTGCCAGCAGTCGGGACTTGGGGGGCAAAGAATATGGCTACACCTTC.

This clonotype appeared a few times. The chain couples TRBV20-1 to TRBJ1-6; no definite D call. Trimming shortened V by 4 bases and J by 7 bases, and 14 bases separated the two germline ends. From germline, CDR1 is DFQATT and CDR2 SNEGSKA (reference sequence). The CDR3 is 14 residues long. In DNA form, the CDR3 reads TGCAGTGCTATCCAAGGACTCGGGAATTCACCCCTCCACTTT. Translating gives CSAIQGLGNSPLHF.

V is TRBV29-1 and J is TRBJ1-4; 11 nucleotides align to TRBD1. The CDR3 covers 15 residues. Germline V lookup: CDR1 SQVTM, CDR2 ANQGSEA. Trimming at V came to 6 bases and at J to 5 bases, leaving 8 bases not matched to a gene. CDR3 in amino acids: CSVSPGQGVNEKLFF. CDR3 coding DNA: TGCAGCGTCTCGCCGGGACAGGGGGTGAATGAAAAACTGTTTTTT.

V is TRBV19 and J is TRBJ1-6; D not certain. The CDR3 contains 15 residues. The germline V and J ends were trimmed by 8 bases and 6 bases, with 17 bases remaining between them. Germline CDR1 and CDR2: LNHDA and SQIVND (reference sequence). The CDR3 here is CASFPSGCPNSPLHF. CDR3 nucleotide sequence: TGTGCCAGTTTCCCCTCCGGTTGTCCTAATTCACCCCTCCACTTT.

This clonotype was counted ten times or more. The rearrangement uses TRBV5-1 and TRBJ2-7; D might be TRBD1 (5 bases). The CDR3 has 15 amino acids. Germline loops: CDR1 SGHRS, CDR2 YFSETQ. V was trimmed by 2 bases and J by 0 bases, leaving 12 bases between them. The CDR3 sequence: CASSLGQGFSYEQYF. CDR3 bases: TGCGCCAGCAGCTTAGGTCAGGGCTTCTCCTACGAGCAGTACTTC.

J is TRBJ1-5 and V is TRBV5-8, with unresolved D. The germline V and J ends were trimmed by 0 bases and 0 bases, with 7 bases remaining between them. Looked up from germline, CDR1 is SGHTS and CDR2 is YDEGEE. The CDR3 consists of 15 residues. CDR3 sequence (DNA): TGTGCCAGCAGCTTGGGTGACACTAGCAATCAGCCCCAGCATTTT. This translates into CASSLGDTSNQPQHF.

In this sample, this clonotype turned up many times. The chain has TRBV7-9 and TRBJ1-2; D gene unclear. Germline V gene sequence: CDR1 SEHNR, CDR2 FQNEAQ (reference sequence). V was trimmed by 5 bases and J by 2 bases, leaving 12 bases between them. CDR3 size: 14 residues. The CDR3 spells CASSPFNTNYGYTF. CDR3 coding DNA: TGTGCCAGCAGCCCCTTCAACACAAACTATGGCTACACCTTC. The variable domain in full, with the rest retrieved from reference TRBV7-9 and TRBJ1-2, is DTGVSQNPRHKITKRGQNVTFRCDPISEHNRLYWYRQTLGQGPEFLTYFQNEAQLEKSRLLSDRFSAERPKGSFSTLEIQRTEQGDSAMYLCASSPFNTNYGYTFGSGTRLTVV.

Many counts were recorded for this clonotype. V and J are TRBV7-2 and TRBJ2-7; D unclear. The CDR3 is 12 amino acids. Germline CDR1 is SGHTA and CDR2 is FQGNSA. Trimming removed 1 base at V and 2 bases at J, with 3 bases between. The CDR3 reads CASSLVPYEQYF. In DNA, the CDR3 is TGTGCCAGCAGCTTAGTCCCCTACGAGCAGTACTTC.